The present T cell receptor (beta chain) was sequenced within a study of immune cell composition in non-small cell lung cancer. TCRdb keeps only in-frame clones here, not all; method: immunoSEQ multiplex PCR. The sample consists of 5,000 or so clones, roughly 76% of them appearing once. The germline gives CDR1 SGHRS, CDR2 YFSETQ. The CDR3 length is 16 residues. With V trimmed by 5 bases and J by 4 bases, 7 bases remained unmatched. The clonotype comes from a human donor with non-small cell lung cancer. Source material: lung tumor tissue. The rearrangement links TRBV5-1 to TRBJ2-1; 12 bases map to TRBD2. Here the CDR3 DNA reads TGCGCCAGCAGACACCCGGGACTAGCGGGTTACAATGAGCAGTTCTTC. Translated: CASRHPGLAGYNEQFF.